The 20 T cell receptor beta chains listed next were all sequenced from one sample in a study of blood T cells in healthy people across ages. Through a sample-barcoded 5' primer and a J-beta primer mix, a second PCR was run for roughly 7 to 11 cycles. TCRdb reanalysed the 5' RACE reads using MiXCR and keeps one entry per CDR3 protein. The table lists approximately 1,700,000 distinct CDR3 sequences, around 40% of them singletons. Sequencing was carried out using blood. The source of these receptors is a human donor in good health.

J is TRBJ2-5 and V is TRBV6-6; no clear D. The assigned J gene may be wrong: the sequence end matches TRBJ2-7 better. This CDR3 contains 14 residues. The germline CDR1 and CDR2 sequences are MNHNY and SVGAGI (reference sequence). CDR3 in DNA: TGTGCCAGCAGTAGGCCTGTCCTACCGTACGAGCAGTACTTC. Protein product: CASSRPVLPYEQYF.

This chain links TRBV29-1 with TRBJ2-4, with a weak D call TRBD1 (6 bases). Germline values: CDR1 SQVTM, CDR2 ANQGSEA. The CDR3 has 13 amino acids. Trimming took off 6 bases at V and 13 bases at J, with 22 bases between the two ends. CDR3 in DNA: TGCAGCGTCCCACGGGACACCTACAATGAGCAGTACTTC. It translates to CSVPRDTYNEQYF. The variable domain in full, completed from reference TRBV29-1 and TRBJ2-4, reads SAVISQKPSRDICQRGTSLTIQCQVDSQVTMMFWYRQQPGQSLTLIATANQGSEATYESGFVIDKFPISRPNLTFSTLTVSNMSPEDSSIYLCSVPRDTYNEQYFGAGTRLSVL.

This clonotype came up a few times. J is TRBJ2-5 and V is TRBV5-1; no definite D call. V lost 6 bases to trimming and J lost 5 bases, with 23 bases between them. CDR3 length equals 16 residues. The germline V gene has CDR1 SGHRS and CDR2 YFSETQ. The CDR3 reads CASTPLNSGLGETQYF. The CDR3 DNA reads TGCGCCAGCACCCCGTTGAACTCCGGGCTTGGGGAGACCCAGTACTTC.

As to this clonotype: Its ends do not fully match the called genes, so a read error is possible. The CDR3 coding sequence is TGTACCAGCAGTTACTCTGCGCACTCCTCTTTCTTT. Translating it yields CTSSYSAHSSFF. The V gene is TRBV6-2 or TRBV6-3, the J gene TRBJ1-1; D not certain. Per germline, CDR1 MNHEY and CDR2 SVGEGT. This CDR3 contains 12 residues.

The chain uses TRBV5-1 and TRBJ2-6; possibly TRBD1 or TRBD2 for D (5 bases each). Trimming removed 4 bases at V and 0 bases at J, with 11 bases between. Looked up from germline, CDR1 is SGHRS and CDR2 is YFSETQ. This CDR3 region has 16 residues. CDR3 coding DNA: TGCGCCAGCAGCCCGGGGACGGCCTCTGGGGCCAACGTCCTGACTTTC. It translates to CASSPGTASGANVLTF.

The chain combines TRBV20-1 with TRBJ2-3; TRBD2 aligns across 11 bases. Trimming cost V 5 bases and J 6 bases; bases outside gene matches: 13. Germline values: CDR1 DFQATT, CDR2 SNEGSKA (reference sequence). The CDR3 is 16 amino acids. The CDR3 DNA reads TGCAGTGCTGCTGGGACTAGCGGTGTAACAGGGGATACGCAGTATTTT. Translating gives CSAAGTSGVTGDTQYF.

The genes are TRBV20-1 and TRBJ2-1; D is unclear. Germline values: CDR1 DFQATT, CDR2 SNEGSKA (reference sequence). The CDR3 has 11 residues. Trimming cost V 5 bases and J 9 bases, with 11 bases left between them. The CDR3 spells CSAGRLSEQFF. The DNA for the CDR3 is TGCAGTGCTGGACGTCTGTCTGAGCAGTTCTTC.

This clonotype came up a few times. The chain joins TRBV7-9 to TRBJ2-4; D ambiguous. TRBJ2-7 matches the DNA end more closely, so the J call is doubtful. The CDR3 is 15 amino acids. CDR1 SEHNR and CDR2 FQNEAQ come from the germline V gene (reference sequence). In DNA, the CDR3 is TGTGCCAGCAGCTTTCCGACGTCCCCTCCCCACGAGCAGTACTTC. It specifies CASSFPTSPPHEQYF.

DNA for the CDR3: TGCGCCAGCAGCTTGGGTAACCGGGACCCACCCTACGAGCAGTACTTC. It encodes CASSLGNRDPPYEQYF. The rearrangement uses TRBV5-1 and TRBJ2-7; D could derive from TRBD1 or TRBD2 (5 bases each). CDR3 length equals 16 residues. Trimming pared 0 bases from V and 2 bases from J, leaving 15 bases between. Germline V gene data show CDR1 as SGHRS and CDR2 as YFSETQ. Full variable domain (missing parts from reference TRBV5-1 and TRBJ2-7): KAGVTQTPRYLIKTRGQQVTLSCSPISGHRSVSWYQQTPGQGLQFLFEYFSETQRNKGNFPGRFSGRQFSNSRSEMNVSTLELGDSALYLCASSLGNRDPPYEQYFGPGTRLTVT.

J is TRBJ2-4 and V is TRBV7-8; no clear D gene. Judging by the DNA end, TRBJ2-7 fits better; the J call may be wrong. The germline V gene encodes CDR1 SGHVS and CDR2 FQNEAQ. The CDR3 is made up of 14 amino acids. The CDR3 coding sequence is TGTGCCAGCAGCTCCTTCTACAGCTTCTACGAGCAGTACTTC. It encodes CASSSFYSFYEQYF.

The chain has TRBV10-3 and TRBJ2-3; D ambiguous. Germline assignment: CDR1 ENHRY and CDR2 SYGVKD. V lost 4 bases to trimming and J lost 5 bases, with 10 bases between them. The length of the CDR3 is 13 residues. The chain's CDR3 is CAISGTVQDTQYF. As DNA, the CDR3 is TGTGCCATCAGTGGAACAGTCCAAGATACGCAGTATTTT.

The rearrangement links TRBV15 to TRBJ1-5, with no clear D. Germline values: CDR1 LNHNV, CDR2 YYDKDF (reference sequence). Deletions cut 5 bases from V and 6 bases from J, with 11 bases between. This CDR3 is built from 13 residues. The CDR3 nucleotides are TGTGCCACCAGCGCCCCTTGGGGTCAGCCCCAGCATTTT. Its protein is CATSAPWGQPQHF.

This clonotype was picked up a small number of times. The genes are TRBV5-1 and TRBJ2-1; 10 nucleotides line up with TRBD1. The CDR3 loop spans 14 amino acids. The germline CDR1 and CDR2 sequences are SGHRS and YFSETQ. The V and J ends lost 6 bases and 5 bases, in that order; junction bases with no gene match: 5. The DNA for the CDR3 is TGCGCCAGCACCGCGGGACAGGGGAACAATGAGCAGTTCTTC. Protein product: CASTAGQGNNEQFF.

This clonotype appeared a few times. The chain links TRBV5-6 to TRBJ2-4; D may be TRBD1 (7 bases). The CDR3 consists of 14 residues. Trimming cost V 4 bases and J 9 bases, with 17 bases left between them. Germline lookup yields CDR1 SGHDT and CDR2 YYEEEE. CDR3 sequence (DNA): TGTGCCAGCAGCACCAACAGGGGAGGTGGCATTCAGTACTTC. Translated: CASSTNRGGGIQYF.

In DNA, the CDR3 is TGTGCCAGCAGCTTAGGAATCAGACAGGGTGGAGAAAAACTGTTTTTT. This translates into CASSLGIRQGGEKLFF. The gene calls are TRBV13 and TRBJ1-4; TRBD1 matches at 7 bases. After removal of 0 bases from V and 8 bases from J, the junction contained 9 bases not matched to a gene. This CDR3 has 16 amino acids. The germline CDR1 and CDR2 sequences are PRHDT and FYEKMQ (reference sequence).

J is TRBJ1-2 and V is TRBV6-5; D is undetermined. Between the trimmed V and J ends, which lost 2 bases and 0 bases, there was a span of 7 bases. Germline assignment: CDR1 MNHEY and CDR2 SVGAGI. The CDR3 covers 14 residues. CDR3 coding DNA: TGTGCCAGCAGTTACATGGGCACTAACTATGGCTACACCTTC. Its translation is CASSYMGTNYGYTF.

The chain has TRBV5-1 and TRBJ1-4; unclear D gene. The CDR3 has 17 residues. Germline V CDR1 and CDR2: SGHRS, YFSETQ. Trimming left V 4 bases short and J 1 base short, with 17 bases between. CDR3 residues: CASSAVVRVGTNEKLFF. CDR3 nucleotides: TGCGCCAGCAGCGCGGTCGTAAGGGTCGGAACTAATGAAAAACTGTTTTTT.

The chain employs TRBV15 and TRBJ1-1, with 7 bases aligning to TRBD1. V trimming: 1 base; J trimming: 6 bases; junction bases outside the gene matches: 2. CDR1 is LNHNV and CDR2 is YYDKDF in the germline V gene (reference sequence). CDR3 length: 13 amino acids. In nucleotides, the CDR3 is TGTGCCACCAGCAGAGGACAGGGCTCTGAAGCTTTCTTT. Translation gives CATSRGQGSEAFF.

The chain carries TRBV7-6 and TRBJ2-5; D is perhaps TRBD2 (6 bases). Germline CDR1 and CDR2: SGHVS and FNYEAQ. V was cut by 0 bases and J by 2 bases, with 13 bases left in between. The CDR3 loop spans 16 amino acids. The CDR3, as DNA: TGTGCCAGCAGCTTAGCTGAGGAAGGGAGGCAAGAGACCCAGTACTTC. This sequence encodes CASSLAEEGRQETQYF.

The chain employs TRBV10-3 and TRBJ1-1; possible D gene TRBD1, 5 bases. The germline V gene has CDR1 ENHRY and CDR2 SYGVKD. CDR3 length: 14 amino acids. The ends were cut back, 4 bases at V and 0 bases at J, with 9 bases in the middle. The CDR3 protein is CAISGQFLNTEAFF. Written as DNA, the CDR3 is TGTGCCATCAGTGGACAGTTCTTGAACACTGAAGCTTTCTTT.